This TCR beta chain was identified during a study of OX40 agonist ivuxolimab in advanced cancers. Study-wide context: Patients were treated with ivuxolimab, an agonistic anti-OX40 (CD134) antibody. Whole-study results and caveats: In the 0.1 to 3.0 mg/kg range, CD4+ and CD8+ blood T cells had expanded clonally by week 6.

Comments on this clone: What it recognizes is unknown.

The CDR3 consists of 17 residues. Germline lookup yields CDR1 LNHDA and CDR2 SQIVND (reference sequence). The V gene lost 5 bases and the J gene lost 4 bases, with 23 bases spanning the gap. This table comes from immunoSEQ multiplex PCR, and its TCRdb copy is limited to in-frame clones, with some not included. This sample has 55,000 to 75,000 clones, with over 75% found just once. V usage is TRBV19 and J usage is TRBJ1-2; possibly TRBD1 for D (5 bases). Sample: CD4+ or CD8+ T cells sorted from blood, taken in a trial of the OX40 agonist ivuxolimab. The sequence derives from an adult with an advanced solid tumor such as melanoma, head and neck, liver or kidney cancer. CDR3 nucleotide sequence: TGTGCCAGTAGTCTCAACCTAGGGACCAGCGCAATCTATGGCTACACCTTC. Its protein product is CASSLNLGTSAIYGYTF.